Shown below are 13 T cell receptor beta chains from a single sample sequenced in a study of cytomegalovirus exposure and HLA in healthy donors. PCR amplification relied on 60 Vbeta primers (plus 13 Jbeta primers). Data came from immunoSEQ multiplex PCR; TCRdb stores just in-frame clones and leaves some out. The top ten hold approximately 2.8% of the sample, which has about 110,000 clones, roughly 71% seen once. What was sequenced was PBMCs. All receptors derive from a male donor in good health and CMV-seropositive.

Only a few counts were recorded for this clone. V and J are TRBV28 and TRBJ2-3, with D perhaps TRBD2 (5 bases). Trimming pared 5 bases from V and 0 bases from J, leaving 12 bases between. The V gene's germline CDR1 is MDHEN and CDR2 SYDVKM. This CDR3 has 15 amino acids. CDR3 protein: CASSPEGSSTDTQYF. CDR3 bases: TGTGCCAGCAGTCCAGAGGGTTCAAGCACAGATACGCAGTATTTT.

The sample holds a few counts of this clone. This chain connects TRBV7-2 to TRBJ2-2; 9 positions agree with TRBD1. Germline trimming cut 1 base from V and 6 bases from J; bases unmatched to any gene: 15. The CDR3 has 19 residues. Germline V CDR1 and CDR2: SGHTA, FQGNSA. CDR3 sequence: CASSLERGQGRYLAGELFF. In nucleotides, the CDR3 is TGTGCCAGCAGCTTAGAAAGGGGACAGGGTCGATATTTGGCCGGGGAGCTGTTTTTT. Full variable domain (missing parts from reference TRBV7-2 and TRBJ2-2): GAGVSQSPSNKVTEKGKDVELRCDPISGHTALYWYRQSLGQGLEFLIYFQGNSAPDKSGLPSDRFSAERTGGSVSTLTIQRTQQEDSAVYLCASSLERGQGRYLAGELFFGEGSRLTVL.

The V call is TRBV13, the J call TRBJ1-1; weak D call: TRBD1 (5 bases). Per germline, CDR1 PRHDT and CDR2 FYEKMQ (reference sequence). The V end was cut by 2 bases, the J end by 5 bases, with 9 bases between. The CDR3 spans 13 residues. The chain's CDR3 is CASSLTRATEAFF. In nucleotides, the CDR3 is TGTGCCAGCAGCTTAACCAGGGCTACTGAAGCTTTCTTT.

The CDR3 reads CASSFGGASYEQYF. The CDR3 DNA reads TGTGCCAGCAGTTTCGGGGGGGCCTCCTACGAGCAGTACTTC. This chain joins TRBV27 and TRBJ2-7, with 8 bases fitting TRBD2. In germline, CDR1 is MNHEY, CDR2 SMNVEV (reference sequence). The CDR3 covers 14 residues. J was trimmed by 0 bases and V by 3 bases; bases with no gene match: 1.

V usage is TRBV7-2 and J usage is TRBJ2-7, with 7 bases that match TRBD1. The CDR3 is 15 residues long. V lost 5 bases and J lost 2; bases outside the gene matches: 9. CDR1 SGHTA and CDR2 FQGNSA come from the germline V gene. The CDR3 spells CASSPNRGFTYEQYF. The CDR3 DNA reads as TGTGCCAGCAGCCCGAACAGGGGATTCACCTACGAGCAGTACTTC.

This chain uses TRBV27 with TRBJ1-2; possible D gene TRBD1, 5 bases. The V gene's germline CDR1 is MNHEY and CDR2 SMNVEV (reference sequence). V lost 1 base and J 2 bases, leaving 8 bases between the germline ends. CDR3 length: 14 residues. Written as DNA, the CDR3 is TGTGCCAGCAGTTTATGGGGGGGGAACTATGGCTACACCTTC. Its protein product is CASSLWGGNYGYTF.

This chain links TRBV6-6 with TRBJ2-5; D is unresolved. This CDR3 contains 15 residues. V gave up 6 bases and J gave up 5 bases, with 19 bases separating them. Germline assignment: CDR1 MNHNY and CDR2 SVGAGI (reference sequence). CDR3 amino acids: CASRPSFVSVETQYF. As DNA, the CDR3 is TGTGCCAGCAGGCCAAGCTTTGTTTCCGTGGAGACCCAGTACTTC.

The chain links TRBV19 to TRBJ1-4; D gene ambiguous. CDR3 length: 14 residues. Germline CDR1 and CDR2: LNHDA and SQIVND (reference sequence). V lost 4 bases, J lost 4 bases, and 10 bases lay in between. The CDR3 nucleotides are TGTGCCAGTAGTACAGGCGACGGTAATGAAAAACTGTTTTTT. Translated, it gives CASSTGDGNEKLFF.

The chain uses TRBV6-6 and TRBJ2-7; weak D call: TRBD1 (5 bases). CDR3 length: 14 amino acids. Germline V CDR1 and CDR2: MNHNY, SVGAGI (reference sequence). V lost 0 bases and J 7 bases, leaving 13 bases between the germline ends. CDR3 nucleotide sequence: TGTGCCAGCAGTTACTCAACAGGAATCCAGGAGCAGTACTTC. It specifies CASSYSTGIQEQYF.

This chain joins TRBV4-3 and TRBJ1-3; D not certain. CDR3 length: 16 residues. V lost 0 bases, J lost 4 bases, and 13 bases lay in between. The germline CDR1 and CDR2 sequences are LGHNA and YSLEER. The CDR3: CASSQDPQARGNTIYF. The CDR3 coding sequence is TGCGCCAGCAGCCAAGATCCGCAGGCGCGAGGAAACACCATATATTTT.

V is TRBV4-2 and J is TRBJ1-3, with 7 bases lining up with TRBD1. Germline V lookup: CDR1 LGHNA, CDR2 YNFKEQ. The trim removed 1 base at V and 3 bases at J, leaving 12 bases unmatched. The CDR3 contains 18 residues. This chain's CDR3 is CASSQAALSGGLGNTIYF. The CDR3 region has the DNA TGTGCCAGCAGCCAAGCCGCACTGTCAGGGGGTCTTGGAAACACCATATATTTT.

V is TRBV28 and J is TRBJ2-7, with TRBD1 matching 9 bases. J was trimmed by 6 bases and V by 8 bases; bases with no gene match: 8. The CDR3 extends over 13 amino acids. Germline V gives CDR1 MDHEN, CDR2 SYDVKM. CDR3 DNA: TGTGCCAGCCTGGGGACAGGGTGGGGCGAGCAGTACTTC. This translates into CASLGTGWGEQYF.

This clone was counted a few times. CDR3 residues: CSGRTGGNTGELFF. Here the CDR3 DNA reads TGCAGCGGCCGGACAGGGGGCAACACCGGGGAGCTGTTTTTT. The chain is built from TRBV29-1 and TRBJ2-2; 11 positions match TRBD1. The germline V gene has CDR1 SQVTM and CDR2 ANQGSEA. This CDR3 region has 14 residues. V trimming: 7 bases; J trimming: 2 bases; junction bases outside the gene matches: 3.